The sample holds many counts of the clone carrying this T cell receptor (beta chain). The TCR beta CDR3 regions underwent amplification using RNA transcripts as the source. The HTBI primer set was used in a first-round RT-PCR of the TCR CDR3. TCRdb fed the multiplex PCR reads into MiXCR, producing one record per CDR3 protein. Found here are about 270,000 distinct CDR3 sequences, roughly a quarter of them singletons; the top ten hold roughly 32%. The data were taken from a study of T cells in Graves' hyperthyroidism and ophthalmopathy. Isolation of PBMCs was performed on around 9.4 ml fresh peripheral blood. Sequenced: blood. This sequence originates from a woman aged 40 to 50 with Graves' ophthalmopathy.

CDR3 region: CASSLYYRGSTGELFF. The CDR3 nucleotides read TGTGCCAGCAGTTTATACTACCGGGGATCGACCGGGGAGCTGTTTTTT. This chain links TRBV28 with TRBJ2-2, with a possible D match to TRBD2 (5 bases). The CDR3 consists of 16 residues. Germline CDR1 reads MDHEN; CDR2 reads SYDVKM. The germline V and J ends were trimmed by 1 base and 5 bases, with 14 bases remaining between them.